This T cell receptor beta chain stems from a study of read filtering for tumor transcriptome and immune sequencing. Study context: Under ten patients were R-ISS I, approximately 15 were R-ISS II, 6 or 7 were R-ISS III. Transcriptome libraries were built from DNase-treated RNA.

This clonotype was detected ten times or more. What it binds is unknown. The library was built from about 400 ng RNA with molecular barcoded adaptors for alpha/delta and beta/gamma chains. TCRdb ran MiXCR on the reads and lists one entry per CDR3 protein. The sample yields around 29,000 distinct CDR3 sequences, under 15% seen once. At the time of active disease, bone marrow was collected from every patient. Study-wide points: Correlation between methods rose after single-read clonotypes were removed.

Looked up from germline, CDR1 is SGDLS and CDR2 is YYNGEE. The CDR3 is made up of 17 amino acids. Trimming at V came to 0 bases and at J to 4 bases, leaving 9 bases not matched to a gene. This clonotype originated in a donor at least 40 years old with multiple myeloma. Sequencing input: a population of CD138-negative cells sorted from bone marrow. The V call is TRBV9, the J call TRBJ2-1; 8 positions agree with TRBD2. CDR3 nucleotides: TGTGCCAGCAGCGTAGCTCCCCCCGGACTAGCATACAATGAGCAGTTCTTC. It yields the protein CASSVAPPGLAYNEQFF.